Below, 13 T cell receptor beta chains from the same sample are listed, as sequenced in a study of shared clonotypes between healthy human individuals. CD8 cells classed as naive were CD45RO-negative and positively selected for CCR7, excluding terminally differentiated effector memory CD45RA+ cells. The repertoire was sequenced with immunoSEQ multiplex PCR; TCRdb's copy has only in-frame clones and lacks some. The profile shows hundreds of thousands of clones, about 90% of them singletons. Source material: naive CD8+ T cells sorted from blood. The receptors originated from a man younger than 45 in good health.

The rearrangement joins TRBV29-1 to TRBJ2-7, with D unclear. CDR3 size: 11 residues. Deletions cut 2 bases from V and 6 bases from J, with 8 bases between. The germline gives CDR1 SQVTM, CDR2 ANQGSEA. CDR3 loop: CSVEIGVEQYF. The CDR3 nucleotides are TGCAGCGTTGAAATCGGAGTCGAGCAGTACTTC.

The gene calls are TRBV5-8 and TRBJ2-1; 7 bases align to TRBD1. Germline V CDR1 and CDR2: SGHTS, YDEGEE. The CDR3 runs 15 residues. V lost 5 bases to trimming and J lost 0 bases; unmatched junction nucleotides: 5. CDR3 sequence (DNA): TGTGCCAGCAGTCCAGACAGGGTCTCCTACAATGAGCAGTTCTTC. Its protein is CASSPDRVSYNEQFF.

The chain links TRBV6-1 to TRBJ2-7, with TRBD2 matching 14 bases. V was pared by 2 bases and J by 2 bases, with 8 bases of the junction left unmatched. This CDR3 has 18 amino acids. The V gene's germline CDR1 is MNHNS and CDR2 SASEGT. The CDR3 region is CASSEPPGTSGSTYEQYF. The CDR3 coding sequence is TGTGCCAGCAGTGAACCCCCCGGGACTAGCGGGAGCACCTACGAGCAGTACTTC.

The V and J genes are TRBV11-2 and TRBJ1-3; D possibly corresponds to TRBD1 (6 bases). Germline-derived CDR1 and CDR2 are SGHAT and FQNNGV. Trimming removed 2 bases at V and 0 bases at J, with 14 bases between. CDR3 length equals 17 residues. CDR3 sequence reads: CASSLRDTRDSGNTIYF. The CDR3 nucleotides are TGTGCCAGCAGCTTAAGGGACACCCGGGACTCTGGAAACACCATATATTTT.

The rearrangement links TRBV4-1 to TRBJ1-5, with unresolved D. Per the germline V gene, CDR1 is MGHRA and CDR2 is YSYEKL. There are 15 residues in the CDR3. The V gene lost 3 bases and the J gene lost 4 bases, with 13 bases spanning the gap. CDR3: CASSHFSGRNQPQHF. The CDR3 bases are TGCGCCAGCAGCCACTTCTCGGGCAGGAATCAGCCCCAGCATTTT.

The V call is TRBV27, the J call TRBJ1-1; D not resolved. The V gene lost 7 bases and the J gene lost 6 bases, with 21 bases spanning the gap. CDR3 length: 15 residues. The germline gives CDR1 MNHEY, CDR2 SMNVEV (reference sequence). CDR3 bases: TGTGCCAGCAAGTGGAGGGATATCGTGGCGGCTGAAGCTTTCTTT. Its protein product is CASKWRDIVAAEAFF.

The rearrangement uses TRBV28 and TRBJ2-7; D gene unclear. Trimming shortened V by 4 bases and J by 0 bases, and 10 bases separated the two germline ends. The germline V gene encodes CDR1 MDHEN and CDR2 SYDVKM. This CDR3 has 14 residues. This CDR3 reads CASSSLTPSYEQYF. Written as DNA, the CDR3 is TGTGCCAGCAGTTCCCTGACACCCTCCTACGAGCAGTACTTC.

The chain is built from TRBV30 and TRBJ2-1; TRBD2 aligns across 8 bases. Germline V lookup: CDR1 GTSNPN, CDR2 SVGIG (reference sequence). V shed 2 bases and J 8 bases; nucleotides not matched to a gene: 5. This CDR3 has 13 amino acids. This chain's CDR3 is CAWSPGLAHEQFF. CDR3 nucleotides: TGTGCCTGGAGTCCCGGACTAGCCCATGAGCAGTTCTTC.

This chain connects TRBV13 to TRBJ1-1, with D unresolved. The CDR3 spans 16 residues. V gave up 6 bases and J gave up 7 bases, with 24 bases separating them. Germline CDR1 PRHDT, CDR2 FYEKMQ (reference sequence). The CDR3 DNA is TGTGCCAGCAGAACCACCGACGAAGCCTCGACACTTGAAGCTTTCTTT. Its translation is CASRTTDEASTLEAFF.

In the case of this clone: Other DNA sequences in the same sample also yield this CDR3. This chain uses TRBV9 with TRBJ2-3, with TRBD2 identical over 7 bases. V gave up 2 bases and J gave up 0 bases; unmatched junction bases: 0. Germline lookup yields CDR1 SGDLS and CDR2 YYNGEE. The CDR3 runs 14 residues. The CDR3 reads CASSVSGSTDTQYF. The CDR3 nucleotides read TGTGCCAGCAGCGTTAGCGGGAGCACAGATACGCAGTATTTT.

The CDR3 loop is CARGGINYGYTF. CDR3 DNA sequence: TGTGCCAGAGGGGGAATTAACTATGGCTACACCTTC. The chain combines TRBV6-1 with TRBJ1-2; D perhaps matches TRBD1 (6 bases). Trimming removed 9 bases from V and 1 base from J, with 9 bases in between. CDR1 is MNHNS and CDR2 is SASEGT in the germline V gene. The CDR3 covers 12 residues.

This clone appeared once. V is TRBV30 and J is TRBJ2-7; 8 nucleotides agree with TRBD1. The CDR3 has 15 residues. With 0 bases clipped from V and 2 bases from J, the junction kept 6 bases outside the gene matches. Germline CDR1 is GTSNPN and CDR2 is SVGIG (reference sequence). CDR3 DNA sequence: TGTGCCTGGAGTGTAGGGTCAGGGGGCGCCTACGAGCAGTACTTC. It translates to CAWSVGSGGAYEQYF.

This chain joins TRBV4-1 and TRBJ2-7; D call uncertain. Trimming pared 0 bases from V and 6 bases from J, leaving 12 bases between. This CDR3 has 14 residues. Looked up from germline, CDR1 is MGHRA and CDR2 is YSYEKL. CDR3: CASSQENDRSEQYF. The CDR3 DNA is TGCGCCAGCAGCCAAGAAAATGACCGCAGCGAGCAGTACTTC.